Presented here are 20 T cell receptor beta chains from one specimen sequenced in a study of blood T cell repertoires in COVID-19. Profiled with immunoSEQ multiplex PCR; TCRdb holds only in-frame clones, not every one. Among hundreds of thousands of clones listed, around 81% were seen once. The sequencing sample was made of peripheral blood. The receptors here all came from a woman aged 80 or over with COVID-19, enrolled during active disease.

This CDR3 reads CASSLWGDNEQFF. CDR3 DNA: TGTGCCAGCAGCTTGTGGGGAGACAATGAGCAGTTCTTC. This chain links TRBV5-5 with TRBJ2-1; maybe TRBD2 (5 bases). V lost 1 base to trimming and J lost 5 bases, with 7 bases between them. The CDR3 runs to 13 residues. Germline V lookup: CDR1 SGHKS, CDR2 YYEKEE (reference sequence). Based on the CDR3 plus reference TRBV5-5 and TRBJ2-1, the full variable domain is DAGVTQSPTHLIKTRGQQVTLRCSPISGHKSVSWYQQVLGQGPQFIFQYYEKEERGRGNFPDRFSARQFPNYSSELNVNALLLGDSALYLCASSLWGDNEQFFGPGTRLTVL.

The genes are TRBV15 and TRBJ2-7, with 9 bases lining up with TRBD1. In germline, CDR1 is LNHNV, CDR2 YYDKDF (reference sequence). The CDR3 contains 16 residues. Unmatched junction bases numbered 8, after V lost 1 base and J lost 4 bases. CDR3 nucleotides: TGTGCCACCAGCAGAGTACAGGGACAGGGAGGGTACGAGCAGTACTTC. Translating gives CATSRVQGQGGYEQYF.

The chain couples TRBV28 to TRBJ1-6; D is perhaps TRBD1 (5 bases). There are 14 residues in the CDR3. Looked up from germline, CDR1 is MDHEN and CDR2 is SYDVKM. V was clipped by 3 bases and J by 9 bases, with 12 bases between them. In DNA form, the CDR3 reads TGTGCCAGCAGTTTTTGGAGACAGACTTCACCCCTCCACTTT. Translating it yields CASSFWRQTSPLHF.

The chain links TRBV6-5 to TRBJ1-5; D remains ambiguous. There are 14 residues in the CDR3. In germline, CDR1 is MNHEY, CDR2 SVGAGI. Between the trimmed V and J ends, which lost 6 bases and 7 bases, there was a span of 16 bases. The CDR3 sequence: CASRPGMGNQPQHF. The CDR3 DNA follows: TGTGCCAGCAGACCCGGGATGGGTAACCAGCCCCAGCATTTT.

The chain uses TRBV5-6 and TRBJ1-2, with 10 bases that match TRBD1. The V gene's germline CDR1 is SGHDT and CDR2 YYEEEE. This CDR3 contains 15 residues. After removal of 4 bases from V and 4 bases from J, the junction contained 7 bases not matched to a gene. CDR3 bases: TGTGCCAGCAGCATCCGGGACAGGGGTTTCTATGGCTACACCTTC. It yields the protein CASSIRDRGFYGYTF.

The chain combines TRBV6-4 with TRBJ1-2; 11 bases are a match to TRBD1. Germline V lookup: CDR1 MRHNA, CDR2 SNTAGT. The junction had 7 bases not matched to a gene; V was cut back by 6 bases and J by 4 bases. The CDR3 loop spans 15 amino acids. The CDR3 sequence: CASSAGTGGTYGYTF. CDR3 sequence (DNA): TGTGCCAGCAGCGCCGGGACAGGGGGAACCTATGGCTACACCTTC.

The chain employs TRBV7-2 and TRBJ2-1; TRBD2 aligns across 13 bases. The CDR3 totals 17 residues. V trimming: 3 bases; J trimming: 4 bases; junction bases outside the gene matches: 6. The V gene's germline CDR1 is SGHTA and CDR2 FQGNSA. The DNA of the CDR3 is TGTGCCAGCAGCTTCGCCGGGACTAGCGGGGCATACAATGAGCAGTTCTTC. Translating gives CASSFAGTSGAYNEQFF. The whole variable domain, filled in from reference TRBV7-2 and TRBJ2-1, reads GAGVSQSPSNKVTEKGKDVELRCDPISGHTALYWYRQSLGQGLEFLIYFQGNSAPDKSGLPSDRFSAERTGGSVSTLTIQRTQQEDSAVYLCASSFAGTSGAYNEQFFGPGTRLTVL.

This clone appeared a single time. The chain joins TRBV6-1 to TRBJ1-2; TRBD1 aligns across 7 bases. Germline V gene data show CDR1 as MNHNS and CDR2 as SASEGT. This CDR3 has 13 residues. The V gene end was trimmed by 1 base and the J gene end by 5 bases; junction bases not matched to a gene: 1. The CDR3 here is CASSEDRGYGYTF. The CDR3 DNA reads TGTGCCAGCAGTGAAGACAGGGGATATGGCTACACCTTC.

The chain is built from TRBV25-1 and TRBJ2-2; possible D gene TRBD2, 5 bases. Trimming removed 5 bases from V and 6 bases from J, with 22 bases in between. Germline CDR1 reads MGHDK; CDR2 reads SYGVNS. This CDR3 has 17 residues. Here the CDR3 reads CASSSTQEPEEAGELFF. CDR3 DNA sequence: TGTGCCAGCAGTTCGACGCAGGAACCCGAGGAGGCCGGGGAGCTGTTTTTT. The complete variable domain, with remaining parts taken from reference TRBV25-1 and TRBJ2-2, reads EADIYQTPRYLVIGTGKKITLECSQTMGHDKMYWYQQDPGMELHLIHYSYGVNSTEKGDLSSESTVSRIRTEHFPLTLESARPSHTSQYLCASSSTQEPEEAGELFFGEGSRLTVL.

V gene TRBV24-1 combines with J gene TRBJ1-6; D not resolved. V was trimmed by 5 bases and J by 7 bases, leaving 8 bases between them. Per the germline V gene, CDR1 is KGHDR and CDR2 is SFDVKD. The CDR3 is made up of 13 amino acids. CDR3 bases: TGTGCCACCAGTGTACGGGAGAATTCACCCCTCCACTTT. Protein sequence: CATSVRENSPLHF.

The chain employs TRBV15 and TRBJ1-6; D is ambiguous. V dropped 1 base and J dropped 5 bases, with 15 bases sitting between them. Germline-derived CDR1 and CDR2 are LNHNV and YYDKDF (reference sequence). The CDR3 length is 17 residues. DNA of the CDR3: TGTGCCACCAGCAGAGTGTCTGGAAACAGAAATAATTCACCCCTCCACTTT. As protein: CATSRVSGNRNNSPLHF.

This rearrangement joins TRBV5-4 to TRBJ2-7; 14 bases line up with TRBD2. CDR1 is SGHNT, CDR2 YYREEE, per germline (reference sequence). The junction had 8 bases not matched to a gene; V was cut back by 4 bases and J by 2 bases. The CDR3 length is 17 residues. CDR3 loop: CASSGGTSGSLTYEQYF. The CDR3 DNA sequence: TGTGCCAGCAGCGGGGGGACTAGCGGGAGCCTTACCTACGAGCAGTACTTC.

J is TRBJ2-1 and V is TRBV5-1, with TRBD2 identical over 10 bases. This CDR3 has 22 amino acids. The V and J ends lost 0 bases and 4 bases, in that order; junction bases with no gene match: 22. CDR1 and CDR2 (germline): SGHRS, YFSETQ. The CDR3 nucleotides are TGCGCCAGCAGCTTGGGTGGTAATGTACTAGGACTAGCGGACCCAAAATACAATGAGCAGTTCTTC. Translating gives CASSLGGNVLGLADPKYNEQFF. The full variable domain, completed using reference TRBV5-1 and TRBJ2-1, is KAGVTQTPRYLIKTRGQQVTLSCSPISGHRSVSWYQQTPGQGLQFLFEYFSETQRNKGNFPGRFSGRQFSNSRSEMNVSTLELGDSALYLCASSLGGNVLGLADPKYNEQFFGPGTRLTVL.

In its sample, this clone was seen a few times. The chain links TRBV5-5 to TRBJ2-3; 9 bases fit TRBD1. V trimming: 5 bases; J trimming: 4 bases; junction bases outside the gene matches: 8. Germline V CDR1 and CDR2: SGHKS, YYEKEE (reference sequence). The CDR3 extends over 15 amino acids. As DNA, the CDR3 is TGTGCCAGCAGTCGCGCGGGACAGGGTGCAGATACGCAGTATTTT. Translating it yields CASSRAGQGADTQYF.

The chain is built from TRBV3-1 (or the pseudogene TRBV3-2) and TRBJ1-4; TRBD1 matches at 9 bases. This CDR3 spans 13 amino acids. Losses at the gene ends were 4 bases for V and 8 bases for J; bases not matched to a gene: 2. Looked up from germline, CDR1 is LGHDT and CDR2 is YNNKEL (reference sequence). The CDR3 region has the DNA TGTGCCAGCAGCCTGGGGACAGGGGAAAAACTGTTTTTT. Residues: CASSLGTGEKLFF.

The chain recombines TRBV5-6 with TRBJ2-1; a weak D match, TRBD2 (5 bases). The germline V and J ends were trimmed by 1 base and 0 bases, with 8 bases remaining between them. In germline, CDR1 is SGHDT, CDR2 YYEEEE. The CDR3 has 15 residues. CDR3 sequence reads: CASSLSAASYNEQFF. CDR3 DNA sequence: TGTGCCAGCAGCTTGTCAGCGGCCTCCTACAATGAGCAGTTCTTC.

This clone occurred once. The rearrangement joins TRBV28 to TRBJ2-7, with a possible D match to TRBD2 (5 bases). The CDR3 extends over 17 amino acids. V lost 2 bases, J lost 3 bases, and 20 bases lay in between. Germline loops: CDR1 MDHEN, CDR2 SYDVKM. The CDR3 reads CASSLSPSLGKIYEQYF. CDR3 nucleotide sequence: TGTGCCAGCAGTTTAAGCCCATCACTAGGGAAAATCTACGAGCAGTACTTC.

The chain has TRBV7-2 and TRBJ2-7; 7 nucleotides match TRBD2. Per the germline V gene, CDR1 is SGHTA and CDR2 is FQGNSA. The CDR3 spans 15 residues. Trimming cost V 1 base and J 3 bases; bases outside gene matches: 6. For the CDR3, the DNA is TGTGCCAGCAGCTTAGAGGTTGGGGACTACTACGAGCAGTACTTC. Translation: CASSLEVGDYYEQYF.

This clone appeared a few times. The chain recombines TRBV9 with TRBJ2-1, with a weak D call TRBD2 (6 bases). Germline V gene lookup returns CDR1 SGDLS and CDR2 YYNGEE. The CDR3 loop spans 16 amino acids. V lost 0 bases and J lost 8, with 18 bases in between. Written as DNA, the CDR3 is TGTGCCAGCAGCGTAGCGATAAGTGGGAGGAAGCATGAGCAGTTCTTC. Encoded protein: CASSVAISGRKHEQFF.

This clone was seen a few times. The chain couples TRBV30 to TRBJ2-7; weak D call: TRBD2 (7 bases). Germline-derived CDR1 and CDR2 are GTSNPN and SVGIG (reference sequence). Trimming cost V 5 bases and J 5 bases, with 10 bases left between them. The CDR3 extends over 11 amino acids. CDR3: CAWGGGDEQYF. The CDR3 DNA reads TGTGCCTGGGGAGGGGGGGACGAGCAGTACTTC.